This TCR beta chain comes out of a study of early T cells in non-severe SARS-CoV-2 infection. Study as a whole: The authors sequenced bulk RNA from unsorted whole blood, leaving chains unpaired. Study-wide results and caveats: The matching step, a VDJdb search, favored anti-spike CD8 responses and missed private and CD4 specificities.

TCRdb itself ran the 5' RACE reads through MiXCR, one entry per CDR3 protein. The table has about 44,000 distinct CDR3 sequences, approximately 22% seen once. In the case of this clonotype: Its target is unknown.

The sample consisted of whole blood, taken at baseline. This TCR was sampled from an adult who was a healthcare worker with PCR-confirmed SARS-CoV-2 infection or an uninfected control (not recorded which).

CDR3 sequence reads: CAISESYEAFF. The DNA of the CDR3 is TGTGCCATCAGTGAATCCTATGAAGCTTTCTTT. The rearrangement uses TRBV10-3 and TRBJ1-1, with D uncertain. The length of the CDR3 is 11 residues. The V gene lost 3 bases and the J gene lost 7 bases, with 6 bases spanning the gap. Germline CDR1 and CDR2: ENHRY and SYGVKD.